This T cell receptor (beta chain) was documented in a study of shared clonotypes between healthy human individuals. Germline CDR1 is KGHSH and CDR2 is LQKENI. The CDR3 covers 15 residues. Trimming removed 2 bases at V and 8 bases at J, with 18 bases between. Using immunoSEQ multiplex PCR, the repertoire was profiled, and TCRdb retains in-frame clones only, with some absent. Found here are about 460,000 clones, approximately 77% of them singletons; the top ten hold around 12%. Material: PBMCs. V is TRBV18 and J is TRBJ1-2, with no clear D. This TCR was sampled from a woman between 40 and 50 years old in good health. Some clones in this sample may be carry-over from other donors' samples. The CDR3 sequence: CASSPSPQALWGYTF. Written as DNA, the CDR3 is TGTGCCAGCTCACCATCCCCCCAGGCCCTCTGGGGCTACACCTTC.